Shown below are 15 T cell receptor beta chains from a single sample sequenced in a study of beta chain features in type 1 diabetes. Reverse transcription of all isolated RNA meant that expressed TCRB transcripts were sequenced. The method was immunoSEQ multiplex PCR; TCRdb's version includes in-frame clones alone and lacks a portion of them. The sample includes around 500,000 clones, 30% of them seen just once. The sample consisted of naive CD4+ T cells from blood. Receptors originate from a man between 18 and 35 years old in good health.

This clone showed up just a few times. The same CDR3 arises from other DNA sequences in this sample as well. The chain has TRBV18 and TRBJ2-7; D call uncertain. The CDR3 sequence is 11 residues long. V gave up 3 bases and J gave up 3 bases, with 3 bases separating them. The germline V gene has CDR1 KGHSH and CDR2 LQKENI. This CDR3 reads CASSPGYEQYF. The CDR3 DNA reads TGTGCCAGCTCACCCGGCTACGAGCAGTACTTC.

This clone came up a few times. The J gene is TRBJ2-6, the V gene TRBV2; the D is unclear. This CDR3 region has 15 residues. V lost 6 bases and J 2 bases, leaving 11 bases between the germline ends. From germline, CDR1 is SNHLY and CDR2 FYNNEI. CDR3 DNA: TGTGCCAGCAGCTACGGAAGCGCTGGGGCCAACGTCCTGACTTTC. Its protein product is CASSYGSAGANVLTF.

This clone was picked up a small number of times. The chain is built from TRBV27 and TRBJ2-3; tentatively, D is TRBD1 or TRBD2 (5 bases each). The CDR3 covers 14 residues. The V and J ends lost 6 bases and 7 bases respectively, with 17 bases between them. The germline V gene has CDR1 MNHEY and CDR2 SMNVEV (reference sequence). The CDR3 DNA reads TGTGCCAGCAGACGGGACGGCCCCAGGAATACGCAGTATTTT. It specifies CASRRDGPRNTQYF.

This clone showed up just once. The CDR3 is CAWGGGGRSYEQYF. The CDR3, as DNA: TGTGCCTGGGGGGGTGGAGGGCGCTCCTACGAGCAGTACTTC. V and J are TRBV30 and TRBJ2-7; possibly TRBD2 for D (6 bases). This CDR3 contains 14 residues. Germline values: CDR1 GTSNPN, CDR2 SVGIG (reference sequence). V dropped 5 bases and J dropped 0 bases, with 14 bases sitting between them. The full variable domain, with the rest looked up from reference TRBV30 and TRBJ2-7, is SQTIHQWPATLVQPVGSPLSLECTVEGTSNPNLYWYRQAAGRGLQLLFYSVGIGQISSEVPQNLSASRPQDRQFILSSKKLLLSDSGFYLCAWGGGGRSYEQYFGPGTRLTVT.

This clone was counted between two and nine times. V and J are TRBV2 and TRBJ1-5; a weak D match, TRBD1 (5 bases). Germline CDR1 SNHLY, CDR2 FYNNEI. V lost 6 bases and J 2 bases, leaving 11 bases between the germline ends. The CDR3 length is 14 residues. CDR3 DNA: TGTGCCAGCAGCGTACAGGAAGGCAATCAGCCCCAGCATTTT. Translating it yields CASSVQEGNQPQHF.

This CDR3 is CASSLDGGPYNEQFF. Written as DNA, the CDR3 is TGCGCCAGCAGCTTGGACGGGGGCCCCTACAATGAGCAGTTCTTC. The chain couples TRBV5-1 to TRBJ2-1, with D perhaps assigned TRBD1 or TRBD2 (6 bases each). The germline V gene has CDR1 SGHRS and CDR2 YFSETQ. Deletions cut 0 bases from V and 2 bases from J, with 9 bases between. The CDR3 runs to 15 residues.

The chain carries TRBV5-1 and TRBJ2-7; 7 nucleotides align to TRBD1. The junction had 6 bases not matched to a gene; V was cut back by 4 bases and J by 2 bases. In germline, CDR1 is SGHRS, CDR2 YFSETQ. CDR3 size: 14 residues. DNA for the CDR3: TGCGCCAGCAGCAGTGGACAGGCCGCCTACGAGCAGTACTTC. Translated, it gives CASSSGQAAYEQYF.

The chain carries TRBV6-5 and TRBJ2-2; 7 positions agree with TRBD1. V lost 2 bases and J lost 0; bases outside the gene matches: 3. Germline CDR1 reads MNHEY; CDR2 reads SVGAGI. The CDR3 consists of 16 residues. CDR3 in DNA: TGTGCCAGCAGTTACCAGACAGGGACGAACACCGGGGAGCTGTTTTTT. This gives the protein CASSYQTGTNTGELFF.

The chain couples TRBV7-9 to TRBJ2-5; D might be TRBD2 (7 bases). Germline loops: CDR1 SEHNR, CDR2 FQNEAQ (reference sequence). V was pared by 2 bases and J by 4 bases, with 17 bases between. The length of the CDR3 is 16 residues. This CDR3 reads CASSLPNSGGGETQYF. The CDR3 DNA sequence: TGTGCCAGCAGCTTACCAAATTCGGGGGGCGGAGAGACCCAGTACTTC.

This clone turned up a few times. This sequence joins TRBV9 and TRBJ1-2; the D gene is possibly TRBD1 (5 bases). V was cut by 7 bases and J by 2 bases, with 12 bases left in between. CDR1 and CDR2 from the germline V gene are SGDLS and YYNGEE. The length of the CDR3 is 13 residues. The CDR3 is CASSEQENYGYTF. CDR3 nucleotides: TGTGCCAGCTCTGAACAGGAGAACTATGGCTACACCTTC.

This clone came up once. V and J are TRBV13 and TRBJ2-1; 9 positions match TRBD1. The germline CDR1 and CDR2 sequences are PRHDT and FYEKMQ (reference sequence). J lost 5 bases, V lost 2 bases, and 4 bases had no gene match. The CDR3 length is 15 residues. This CDR3 is CASSLWDRANNEQFF. The CDR3 DNA reads as TGTGCCAGCAGCTTATGGGACAGGGCGAACAATGAGCAGTTCTTC.

The V and J genes are TRBV7-2 and TRBJ2-7; 11 bases align to TRBD2. This CDR3 is built from 14 residues. Germline trimming cut 3 bases from V and 2 bases from J; bases unmatched to any gene: 0. Germline CDR1 SGHTA, CDR2 FQGNSA. The CDR3 sequence: CASSFSGRAYEQYF. The DNA of the CDR3 is TGTGCCAGCAGCTTTAGCGGGAGGGCCTACGAGCAGTACTTC. The full variable domain, completed using reference TRBV7-2 and TRBJ2-7, is GAGVSQSPSNKVTEKGKDVELRCDPISGHTALYWYRQSLGQGLEFLIYFQGNSAPDKSGLPSDRFSAERTGGSVSTLTIQRTQQEDSAVYLCASSFSGRAYEQYFGPGTRLTVT.

Only a few counts were recorded for this clone. Here the CDR3 reads CSARREGEAFF. CDR3 DNA: TGCAGTGCAAGAAGGGAGGGTGAAGCTTTCTTT. The V call is TRBV29-1, the J call TRBJ1-1; D unresolved. The germline V gene has CDR1 SQVTM and CDR2 ANQGSEA. The CDR3 spans 11 residues.

V is TRBV29-1 and J is TRBJ2-3, with 7 bases identical to TRBD1. The germline V gene has CDR1 SQVTM and CDR2 ANQGSEA. V lost 7 bases to trimming and J lost 4 bases; unmatched junction nucleotides: 5. This CDR3 contains 12 residues. CDR3 sequence: CSARQGPDTQYF. The CDR3 DNA reads as TGCAGCGCGAGACAGGGACCAGATACGCAGTATTTT.

The chain links TRBV7-9 to TRBJ2-7, with 9 nucleotides matching TRBD1. The CDR3 is made up of 15 amino acids. CDR1 and CDR2 from the germline V gene are SEHNR and FQNEAQ (reference sequence). With V trimmed by 1 base and J by 5 bases, 6 bases remained unmatched. CDR3 sequence: CASSLEGQGRDEQYF. Here the CDR3 DNA reads TGTGCCAGCAGCTTAGAGGGACAGGGTAGAGACGAGCAGTACTTC.